This T cell receptor beta chain was identified in a study of spatial heterogeneity in lung cancer. Study context: Alpha-chain sequences were consistently detected in smaller numbers than beta-chain sequences.

Documented time point: blood at routine non-recurrence follow-up after resection. MiXCR was run by TCRdb on the 5' RACE reads, yielding one entry per CDR3 protein. The data contain 40,000 to 50,000 distinct CDR3 sequences, under 12% of them singletons. The CDR3 is 16 residues long. Germline-derived CDR1 and CDR2 are SGHRS and YFSETQ. J gave up 8 bases and V 3 bases, and 11 bases lay outside the gene matches. The chain employs TRBV5-1 and TRBJ1-2; TRBD1 agrees at 12 bases. The sequence was obtained from a female donor with early-stage non-small cell lung cancer. The material sequenced was PBMCs, taken at follow-up. The CDR3 sequence: CASSSGQGAPDKGYTF. The CDR3 region has the DNA TGCGCCAGCAGCTCGGGACAGGGGGCCCCTGATAAGGGCTACACCTTC.